This TCR beta chain was found in a study of OX40 agonist ivuxolimab in advanced cancers. Overall study: An anti-OX40 (CD134) antibody with agonistic activity, ivuxolimab, was administered to patients.

TCRdb keeps only in-frame clones here, not all; method: immunoSEQ multiplex PCR. The table includes about 75,000 clones, 86% detected once. As regards this clone: What it recognizes is unknown.

Points from the study as a whole: The CD4+ and CD8+ T cells in the blood had expanded clonally by week 6 at 0.1 to 3.0 mg/kg. The 0.1-3.0 mg/kg partial responders had among the lowest clonal expansion. Determination of antigen specificity was not performed for the expanded peripheral T cells.

The germline V gene encodes CDR1 GTSNPN and CDR2 SVGIG (reference sequence). The CDR3 loop spans 15 amino acids. The ends were cut back, 3 bases at V and 0 bases at J, with 11 bases in the middle. The chain recombines TRBV30 with TRBJ1-4; a possible D gene is TRBD1 (5 bases). This TCR was recovered from an adult with an advanced solid tumor such as melanoma, head and neck, liver or kidney cancer. Sequencing was performed on CD4+ or CD8+ T cells sorted from blood, taken in a trial of the OX40 agonist ivuxolimab. The CDR3 nucleotides read TGTGCCTGGAGGGGGGGAACCCCAACTAATGAAAAACTGTTTTTT. It translates to CAWRGGTPTNEKLFF.